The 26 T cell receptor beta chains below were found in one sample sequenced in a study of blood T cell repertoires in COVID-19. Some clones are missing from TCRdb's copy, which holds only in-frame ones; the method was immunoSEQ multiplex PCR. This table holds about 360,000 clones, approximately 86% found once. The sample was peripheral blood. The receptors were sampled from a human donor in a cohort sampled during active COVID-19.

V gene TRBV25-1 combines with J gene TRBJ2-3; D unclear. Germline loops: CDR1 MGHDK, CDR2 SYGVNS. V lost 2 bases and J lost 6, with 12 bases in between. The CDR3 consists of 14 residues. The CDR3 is CASSEVRGGDTQYF. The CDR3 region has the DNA TGTGCCAGCAGTGAAGTACGAGGTGGGGATACGCAGTATTTT.

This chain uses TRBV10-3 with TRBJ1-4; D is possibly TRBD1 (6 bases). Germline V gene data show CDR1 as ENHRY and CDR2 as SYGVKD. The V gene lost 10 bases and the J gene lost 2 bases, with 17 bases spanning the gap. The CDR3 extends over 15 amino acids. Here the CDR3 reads CATTTGSATNEKLFF. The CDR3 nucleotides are TGTGCCACCACCACAGGGTCGGCGACTAATGAAAAACTGTTTTTT.

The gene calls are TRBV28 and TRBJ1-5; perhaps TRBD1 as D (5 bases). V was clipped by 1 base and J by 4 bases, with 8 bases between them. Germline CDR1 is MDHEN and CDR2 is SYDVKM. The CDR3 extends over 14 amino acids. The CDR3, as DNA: TGTGCCAGCAGTTTATCAGGGCGGAATCAGCCCCAGCATTTT. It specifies CASSLSGRNQPQHF. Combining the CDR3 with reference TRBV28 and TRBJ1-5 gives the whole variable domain DVKVTQSSRYLVKRTGEKVFLECVQDMDHENMFWYRQDPGLGLRLIYFSYDVKMKEKGDIPEGYSVSREKKERFSLILESASTNQTSMYLCASSLSGRNQPQHFGDGTRLSIL.

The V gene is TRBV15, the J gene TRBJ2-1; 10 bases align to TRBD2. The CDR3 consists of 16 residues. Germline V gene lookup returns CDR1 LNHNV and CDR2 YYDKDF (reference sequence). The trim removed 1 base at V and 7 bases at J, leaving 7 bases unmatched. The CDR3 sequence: CATSRADSGRKNEQFF. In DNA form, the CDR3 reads TGTGCCACCAGCAGAGCTGATAGCGGGAGGAAGAATGAGCAGTTCTTC.

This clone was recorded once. CDR3: CASSYRQGNTEAFF. The CDR3 nucleotides are TGTGCCAGCAGTTATAGGCAGGGGAACACTGAAGCTTTCTTT. The chain carries TRBV6-5 and TRBJ1-1; maybe TRBD1 (5 bases). V lost 3 bases and J lost 1, with 9 bases in between. Per germline, CDR1 MNHEY and CDR2 SVGAGI. This CDR3 is 14 amino acids long.

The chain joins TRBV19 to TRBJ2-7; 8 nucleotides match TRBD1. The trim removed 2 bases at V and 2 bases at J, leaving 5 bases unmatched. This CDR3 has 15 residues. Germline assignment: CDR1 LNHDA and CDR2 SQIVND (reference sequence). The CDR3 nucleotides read TGTGCCAGTAGTATAATCCAGGGGGCACCCTACGAGCAGTACTTC. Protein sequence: CASSIIQGAPYEQYF.

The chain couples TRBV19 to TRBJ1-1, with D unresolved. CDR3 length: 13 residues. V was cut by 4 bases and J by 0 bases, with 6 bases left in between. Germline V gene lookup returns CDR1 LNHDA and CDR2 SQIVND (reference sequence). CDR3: CASSKAVNTEAFF. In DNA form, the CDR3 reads TGTGCCAGTAGTAAGGCGGTGAACACTGAAGCTTTCTTT.

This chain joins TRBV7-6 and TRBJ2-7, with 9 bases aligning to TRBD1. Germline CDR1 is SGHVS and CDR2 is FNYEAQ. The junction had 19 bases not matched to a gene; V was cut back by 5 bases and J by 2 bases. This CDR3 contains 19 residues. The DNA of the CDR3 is TGTGCCAGCAGCCCCCGTGGGGGGGACAGGGTGTCCTCGCCCTACGAGCAGTACTTC. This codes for CASSPRGGDRVSSPYEQYF.

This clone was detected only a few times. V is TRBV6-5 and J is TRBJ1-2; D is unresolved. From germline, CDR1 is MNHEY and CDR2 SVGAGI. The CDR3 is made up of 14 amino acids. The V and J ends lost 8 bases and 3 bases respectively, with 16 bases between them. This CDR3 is CASPNRGVDYGYTF. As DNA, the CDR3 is TGTGCCAGCCCTAACCGGGGAGTCGACTATGGCTACACCTTC.

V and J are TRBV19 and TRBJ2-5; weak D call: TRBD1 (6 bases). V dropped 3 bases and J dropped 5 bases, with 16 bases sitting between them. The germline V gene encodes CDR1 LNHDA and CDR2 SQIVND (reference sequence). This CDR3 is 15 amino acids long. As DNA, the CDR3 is TGTGCCAGTAGTATGGGAGCAGGGGCAGAGGAGACCCAGTACTTC. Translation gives CASSMGAGAEETQYF.

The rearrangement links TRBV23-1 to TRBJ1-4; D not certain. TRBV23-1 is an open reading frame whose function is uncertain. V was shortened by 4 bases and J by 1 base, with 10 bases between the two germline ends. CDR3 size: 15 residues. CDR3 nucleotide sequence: TGCGCCAGCAGTCCCTCGCGCGGAACTAATGAAAAACTGTTTTTT. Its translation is CASSPSRGTNEKLFF.

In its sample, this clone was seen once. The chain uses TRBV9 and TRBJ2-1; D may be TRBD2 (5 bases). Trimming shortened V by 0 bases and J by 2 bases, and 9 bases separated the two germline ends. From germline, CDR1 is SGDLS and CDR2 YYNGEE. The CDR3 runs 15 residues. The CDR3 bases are TGTGCCAGCAGCGTAGTAGGAGCGGCCTACAATGAGCAGTTCTTC. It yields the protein CASSVVGAAYNEQFF.

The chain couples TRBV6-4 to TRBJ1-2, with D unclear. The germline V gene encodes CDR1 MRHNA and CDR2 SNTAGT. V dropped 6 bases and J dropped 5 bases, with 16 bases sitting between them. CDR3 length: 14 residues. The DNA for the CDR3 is TGTGCCAGCAGGGGCCCTCCCACTGGTTATGGCTACACCTTC. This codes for CASRGPPTGYGYTF.

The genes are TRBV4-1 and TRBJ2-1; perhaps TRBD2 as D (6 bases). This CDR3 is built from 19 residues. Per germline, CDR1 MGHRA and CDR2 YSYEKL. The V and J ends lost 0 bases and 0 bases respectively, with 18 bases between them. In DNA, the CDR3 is TGCGCCAGCAGCCAAGATGCGATGACGGGGGAGAGCTCCTACAATGAGCAGTTCTTC. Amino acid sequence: CASSQDAMTGESSYNEQFF.

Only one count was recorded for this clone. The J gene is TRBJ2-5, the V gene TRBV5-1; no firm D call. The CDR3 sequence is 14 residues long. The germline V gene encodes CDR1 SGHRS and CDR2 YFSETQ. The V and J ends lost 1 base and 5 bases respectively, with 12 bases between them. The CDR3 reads CASSLTALRETQYF. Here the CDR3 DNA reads TGCGCCAGCAGCTTGACAGCCCTCCGGGAGACCCAGTACTTC.

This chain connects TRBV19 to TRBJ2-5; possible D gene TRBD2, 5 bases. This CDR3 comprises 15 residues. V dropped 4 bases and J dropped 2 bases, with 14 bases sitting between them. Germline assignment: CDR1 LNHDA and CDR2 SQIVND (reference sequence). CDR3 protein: CASSTDLTGQETQYF. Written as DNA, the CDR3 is TGTGCCAGTAGTACCGATCTAACGGGGCAAGAGACCCAGTACTTC.

In nucleotides, the CDR3 is TGTGCCATCAGTGAGTATGGTAGCGGGGATAGCACAGATACGCAGTATTTT. The encoded protein is CAISEYGSGDSTDTQYF. This sequence joins TRBV10-3 and TRBJ2-3, with 8 nucleotides matching TRBD2. This CDR3 region has 17 residues. J was trimmed by 0 bases and V by 1 base; bases with no gene match: 6. From germline, CDR1 is ENHRY and CDR2 SYGVKD.

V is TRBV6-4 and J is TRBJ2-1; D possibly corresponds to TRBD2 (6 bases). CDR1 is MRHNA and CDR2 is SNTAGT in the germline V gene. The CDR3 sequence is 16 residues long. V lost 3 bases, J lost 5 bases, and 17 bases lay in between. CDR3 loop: CASSESAGSGHNEQFF. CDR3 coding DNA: TGTGCCAGCAGTGAATCGGCGGGGTCGGGCCACAATGAGCAGTTCTTC.

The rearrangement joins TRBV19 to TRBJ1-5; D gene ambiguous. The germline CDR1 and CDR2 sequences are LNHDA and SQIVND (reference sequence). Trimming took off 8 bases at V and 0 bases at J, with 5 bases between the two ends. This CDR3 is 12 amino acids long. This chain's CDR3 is CASGHSNQPQHF. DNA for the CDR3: TGTGCCAGTGGGCATAGCAATCAGCCCCAGCATTTT.

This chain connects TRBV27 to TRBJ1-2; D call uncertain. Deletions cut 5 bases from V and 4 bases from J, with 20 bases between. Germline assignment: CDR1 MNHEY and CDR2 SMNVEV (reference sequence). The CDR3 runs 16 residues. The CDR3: CASSPSGNGVGYGYTF. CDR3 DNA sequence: TGTGCCAGCAGTCCCAGCGGGAACGGGGTGGGCTATGGCTACACCTTC.

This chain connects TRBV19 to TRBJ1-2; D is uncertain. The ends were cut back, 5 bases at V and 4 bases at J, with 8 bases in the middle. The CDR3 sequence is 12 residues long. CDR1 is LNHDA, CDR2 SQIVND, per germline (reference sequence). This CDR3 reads CASSPAGYGYTF. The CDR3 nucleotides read TGTGCCAGTAGTCCAGCGGGCTATGGCTACACCTTC.

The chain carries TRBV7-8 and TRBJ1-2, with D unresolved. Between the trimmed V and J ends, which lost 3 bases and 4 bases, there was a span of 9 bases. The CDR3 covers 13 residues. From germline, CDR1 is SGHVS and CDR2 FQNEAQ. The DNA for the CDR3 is TGTGCCAGCAGCTTCCGGGATCGCTATGGCTACACCTTC. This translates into CASSFRDRYGYTF.

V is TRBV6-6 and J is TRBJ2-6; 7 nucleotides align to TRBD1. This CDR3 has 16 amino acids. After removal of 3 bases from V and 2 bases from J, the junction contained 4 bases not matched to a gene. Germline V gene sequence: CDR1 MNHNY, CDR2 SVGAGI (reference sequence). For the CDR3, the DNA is TGTGCCAGCAGTTATGAGGGGGCTGCTGGGGCCAACGTCCTGACTTTC. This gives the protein CASSYEGAAGANVLTF.

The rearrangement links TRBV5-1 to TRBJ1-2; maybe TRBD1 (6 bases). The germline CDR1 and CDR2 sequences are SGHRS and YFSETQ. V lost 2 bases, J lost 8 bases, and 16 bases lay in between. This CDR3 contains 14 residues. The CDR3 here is CASSFETNRDGYTF. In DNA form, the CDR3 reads TGCGCCAGCAGCTTCGAAACTAACAGGGACGGCTACACCTTC. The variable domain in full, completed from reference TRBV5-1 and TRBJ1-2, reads KAGVTQTPRYLIKTRGQQVTLSCSPISGHRSVSWYQQTPGQGLQFLFEYFSETQRNKGNFPGRFSGRQFSNSRSEMNVSTLELGDSALYLCASSFETNRDGYTFGSGTRLTVV.

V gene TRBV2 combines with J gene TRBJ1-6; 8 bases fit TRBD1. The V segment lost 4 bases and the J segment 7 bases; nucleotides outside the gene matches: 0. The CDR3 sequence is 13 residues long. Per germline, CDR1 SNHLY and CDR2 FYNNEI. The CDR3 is CASSGTGNSPLHF. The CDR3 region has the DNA TGTGCCAGCAGTGGGACAGGGAATTCACCCCTCCACTTT.

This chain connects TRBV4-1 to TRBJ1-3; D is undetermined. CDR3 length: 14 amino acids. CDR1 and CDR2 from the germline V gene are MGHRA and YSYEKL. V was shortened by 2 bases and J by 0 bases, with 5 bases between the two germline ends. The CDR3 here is CASSQLSSGNTIYF. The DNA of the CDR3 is TGCGCCAGCAGCCAATTGAGCTCTGGAAACACCATATATTTT.